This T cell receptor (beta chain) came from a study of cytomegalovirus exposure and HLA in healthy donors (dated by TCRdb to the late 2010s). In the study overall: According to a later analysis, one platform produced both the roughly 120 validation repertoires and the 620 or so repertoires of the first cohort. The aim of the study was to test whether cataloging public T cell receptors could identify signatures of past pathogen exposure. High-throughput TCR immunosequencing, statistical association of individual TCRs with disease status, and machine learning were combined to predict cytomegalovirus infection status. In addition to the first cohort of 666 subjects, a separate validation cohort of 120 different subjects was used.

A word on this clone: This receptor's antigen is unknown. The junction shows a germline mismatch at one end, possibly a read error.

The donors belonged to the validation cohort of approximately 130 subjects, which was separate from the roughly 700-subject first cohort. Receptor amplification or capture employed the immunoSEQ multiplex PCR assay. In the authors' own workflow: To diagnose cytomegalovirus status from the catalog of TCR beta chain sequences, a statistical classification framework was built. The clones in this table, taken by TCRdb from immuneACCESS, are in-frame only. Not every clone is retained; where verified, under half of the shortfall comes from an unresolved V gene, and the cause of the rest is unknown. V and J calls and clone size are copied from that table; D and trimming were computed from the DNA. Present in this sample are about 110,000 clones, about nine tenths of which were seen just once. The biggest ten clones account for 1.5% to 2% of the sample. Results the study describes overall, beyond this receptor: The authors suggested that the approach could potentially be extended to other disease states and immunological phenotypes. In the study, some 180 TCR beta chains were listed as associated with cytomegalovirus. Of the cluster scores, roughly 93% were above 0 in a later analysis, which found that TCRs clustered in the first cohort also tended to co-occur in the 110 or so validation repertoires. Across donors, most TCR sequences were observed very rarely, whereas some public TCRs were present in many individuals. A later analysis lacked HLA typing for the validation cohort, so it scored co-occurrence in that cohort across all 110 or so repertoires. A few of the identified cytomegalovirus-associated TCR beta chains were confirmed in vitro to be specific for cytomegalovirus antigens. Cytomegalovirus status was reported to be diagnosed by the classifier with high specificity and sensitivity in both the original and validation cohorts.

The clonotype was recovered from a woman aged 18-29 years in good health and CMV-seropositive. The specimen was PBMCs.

The CDR3 sequence is CAHQTESYNEQFF. The bases read TGCGCCCACCAAACGGAGTCCTACAATGAGCAGTTCTTC. The chain is made from TRBV7-9 and TRBJ2-1, with the D gene uncertain. The germline V gene encodes CDR1 SEHNR and CDR2 FQNEAQ (reference sequence). Taken from cysteine to phenylalanine, the CDR3 has 13 residues. The retained sequence is limited to the CDR3, 39 bases, with the frame set at the first base.